The present entry profiles one T cell receptor (beta chain) with its context. What it binds is unknown. The entry originates in a study of Ad26.COV2.S vaccination and SARS-CoV-2 variants. As for the study in general: The vaccine Ad26.COV2.S was put into the muscle once, or twice with 56 days between.

The CDR3 contains 16 residues. With 0 bases removed from V and 2 bases from J, the gap between germline ends came to 14 bases. Per germline, CDR1 LGHNA and CDR2 YSLEER. Described treatment: some 20 received Ad26.COV2.S at low or high dose, single or two shots; about 5 received placebo; per-sample allocation not given. Specimens were obtained on day 63 following the first vaccine or placebo injection. In Boston, an adult donor aged 18-55 years took part. Whole-study results and caveats: Researchers cautioned that TCR breadth and depth analyses may have underestimated total T cell responses.

Generated by immunoSEQ multiplex PCR, the TCRdb table keeps only in-frame clones and is missing some. The data contain hundreds of thousands of clones, around 89% of them singletons. This sequence joins TRBV4-3 and TRBJ2-7, with D tentatively TRBD2 (7 bases). The material was peripheral blood, obtained in a trial of Ad26.COV2.S vaccine versus placebo. The clonotype comes from a person aged 18-60 years who received the Ad26.COV2.S COVID-19 vaccine or a placebo. CDR3 sequence: CASSQDKGGPPYEQYF. DNA for the CDR3: TGCGCCAGCAGCCAAGATAAGGGGGGGCCACCCTACGAGCAGTACTTC.